This T cell receptor (beta chain) was obtained from a study of shared clonotypes between healthy human individuals. Germline lookup yields CDR1 SGHNT and CDR2 YYREEE (reference sequence). CDR3 length equals 11 residues. Remarks on this clone: Its antigen is as yet unknown. It differs at one base from a far larger clone, so likely a read error.

Profiled with immunoSEQ multiplex PCR; TCRdb holds only in-frame clones, not every one. The table has 950,000 to 1,100,000 clones, about 77% seen once. Study-wide points: Non-shared clonotypes had lower generation probabilities than those shared by all four donors. Naive CD4 clonotype sharing across a few donors was about 5%.

The receptor was derived from a man between 18 and 29 years old in good health. V is TRBV5-4 and J is TRBJ2-5; D is ambiguous. TRBJ2-7 explains the end of the DNA better; the J call may be wrong. Sequences were obtained from memory CD4+ T cells sorted from blood. Subset described: CD45RA-negative fraction. CDR3 DNA sequence: TGTGCCAGCAGCGACTTCTACGAGCAGTACTTC. Translated: CASSDFYEQYF.